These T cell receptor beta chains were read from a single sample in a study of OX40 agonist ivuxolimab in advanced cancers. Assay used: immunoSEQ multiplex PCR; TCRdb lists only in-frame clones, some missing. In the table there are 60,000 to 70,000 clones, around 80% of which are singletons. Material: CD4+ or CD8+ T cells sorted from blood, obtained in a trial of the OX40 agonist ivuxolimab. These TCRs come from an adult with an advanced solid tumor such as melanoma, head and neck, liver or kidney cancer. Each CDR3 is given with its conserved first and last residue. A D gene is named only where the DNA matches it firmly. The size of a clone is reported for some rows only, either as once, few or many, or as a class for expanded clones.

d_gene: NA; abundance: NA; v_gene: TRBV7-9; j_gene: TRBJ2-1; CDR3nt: TGTGCCAGCAACACCAGGCAGGGTATGAACAATGAGCAGTTCTTC; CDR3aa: CASNTRQGMNNEQFF
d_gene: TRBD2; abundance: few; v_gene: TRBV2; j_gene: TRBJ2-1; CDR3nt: TGTGCCAGCAGTGATGGGACTAGTTTTTCCGAGCAGTTCTTC; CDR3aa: CASSDGTSFSEQFF
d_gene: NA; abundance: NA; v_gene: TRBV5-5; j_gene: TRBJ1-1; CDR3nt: TGTGCCAGCAGCTTGGAGTTCTTGAACACTGAAGCTTTCTTT; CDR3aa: CASSLEFLNTEAFF
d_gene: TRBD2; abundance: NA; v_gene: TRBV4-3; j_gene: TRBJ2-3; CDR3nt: TGCGCCAGCAGCCAAGGGACTAGTTTGGTCCCAGATACGCAGTATTTT; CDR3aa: CASSQGTSLVPDTQYF
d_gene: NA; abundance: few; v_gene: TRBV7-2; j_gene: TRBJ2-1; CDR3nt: TGTGCCAGCAGCTTAGGTGGGCCCGGGTTAGCAGGGGAGCAGTTCTTC; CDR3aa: CASSLGGPGLAGEQFF
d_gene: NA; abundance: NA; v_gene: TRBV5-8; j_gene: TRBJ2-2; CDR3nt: TGTGCCAGCATTCCCCGTAGGGTCTTCGGTGTTAACACCGGGGAGCTGTTTTTT; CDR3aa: CASIPRRVFGVNTGELFF
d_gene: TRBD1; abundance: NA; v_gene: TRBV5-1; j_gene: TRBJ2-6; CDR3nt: TGCGCCAGCAGGTCCGGGGACAGGGTGTCTGGGGCCAACGTCCTGACTTTC; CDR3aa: CASRSGDRVSGANVLTF
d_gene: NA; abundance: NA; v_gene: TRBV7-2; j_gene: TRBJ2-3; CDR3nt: TGTGCCAGCAGCTTCACTAGAGACGGGCCAGATACGCAGTATTTT; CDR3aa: CASSFTRDGPDTQYF
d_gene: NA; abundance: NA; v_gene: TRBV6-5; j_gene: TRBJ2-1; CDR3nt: TGTGCCAGCAGTTATCTTGTCTCCTACAATGAGCAGTTCTTC; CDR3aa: CASSYLVSYNEQFF
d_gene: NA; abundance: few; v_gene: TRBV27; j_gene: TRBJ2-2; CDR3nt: TGTGCCAGCACCCGAGGGGGGTCCGCCACCGGGGAGCTGTTTTTT; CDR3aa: CASTRGGSATGELFF
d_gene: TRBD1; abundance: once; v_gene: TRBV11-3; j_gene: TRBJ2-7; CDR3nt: TGTGCCAGCAGCCCCTCCGGGACAGGGGGCTTCAATTCGCTGTACTTC; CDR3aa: CASSPSGTGGFNSLYF
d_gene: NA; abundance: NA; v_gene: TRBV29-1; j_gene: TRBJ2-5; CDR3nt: TGCAGCGTTGTTCTTAGGGTCCAAGAGACCCAGTACTTC; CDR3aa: CSVVLRVQETQYF